This is a list of T cell receptor beta chains from one sample in a study of CD4 T cells in relation to SARS-CoV-2 and coronaviruses. These TCRs' antigens remain unknown. Clones were sequenced by immunoSEQ multiplex PCR, and TCRdb holds only the in-frame ones, with some missing. The sample has roughly 17,000 clones, around 77% seen once; the top ten hold about 9.7%. Sequenced input: CD4+ T cells from PBMCs, cultured in vitro. The receptors stem from a human donor in good health. CDR3s include the opening cysteine and the closing phenylalanine or tryptophan. The order of the fields is V gene, J gene, clone size, D gene, CDR3 DNA, CDR3 protein. A D gene is named only where the DNA matches it firmly. Size is stated for part of the rows, as once, few or many counts, or as a class when the clone is expanded.

v_call: TRBV3-1/TRBV3-2
j_call: TRBJ2-7
clone_size: once
d_call: TRBD2
cdr3_nt: TGTGCCAGCAGCCAGGCCGGGACTAGCGGGAGGTCCCACGAGCAGTACTTC
cdr3_aa: CASSQAGTSGRSHEQYF

v_call: TRBV28
j_call: TRBJ2-7
clone_size: few
d_call: .
cdr3_nt: TGTGCCAGCAGTCTCGGACATTCCTACGAGCAGTACTTC
cdr3_aa: CASSLGHSYEQYF

v_call: TRBV6-5
j_call: TRBJ2-7
clone_size: .
d_call: TRBD2
cdr3_nt: TGTGCCAGCGGATCAGGGACTAGCGGGAGGAACGAGCAGTACTTC
cdr3_aa: CASGSGTSGRNEQYF

v_call: TRBV19
j_call: TRBJ2-1
clone_size: .
d_call: .
cdr3_nt: TGTGCCAGTAGTCTTGGTGGGAGCTCCTACAATGAGCAGTTCTTC
cdr3_aa: CASSLGGSSYNEQFF

v_call: TRBV6-1
j_call: TRBJ1-5
clone_size: few
d_call: TRBD1
cdr3_nt: TGTGCCAGCAGTGAAGGGTGGGACAGCCATAGCAATCAGCCCCAGCATTTT
cdr3_aa: CASSEGWDSHSNQPQHF

v_call: TRBV21-1
j_call: TRBJ1-1
clone_size: .
d_call: .
cdr3_nt: TGTGCCAGCAGCAAGACAGGGGGCGCGGGGACTGAAGCTTTCTTT
cdr3_aa: CASSKTGGAGTEAFF

v_call: TRBV28
j_call: TRBJ2-7
clone_size: .
d_call: .
cdr3_nt: TGTGCTAGCAGTTTAAACGCCAGATTCTACGAGCAGTACTTC
cdr3_aa: CASSLNARFYEQYF

v_call: TRBV29-1
j_call: TRBJ2-1
clone_size: .
d_call: TRBD2
cdr3_nt: TGCAGCGTGGGGTGGGAAGCGGGAGGACCGGGCAATGAGCAGTTCTTC
cdr3_aa: CSVGWEAGGPGNEQFF

v_call: TRBV9
j_call: TRBJ1-1
clone_size: .
d_call: TRBD1
cdr3_nt: TGTGCCAGCAGCTCAGGGGACAGGAGCATTTTGGGCACTGAAGCTTTCTTT
cdr3_aa: CASSSGDRSILGTEAFF

v_call: TRBV27
j_call: TRBJ1-1
clone_size: .
d_call: .
cdr3_nt: TGTGCCAGCAGTTCAGACAGGTCTCCGAACACTGAAGCTTTCTTT
cdr3_aa: CASSSDRSPNTEAFF

v_call: TRBV30
j_call: TRBJ2-3
clone_size: .
d_call: .
cdr3_nt: TGTGCCTGGAGTGGACCCGGTGCAGATACGCAGTATTTT
cdr3_aa: CAWSGPGADTQYF

v_call: TRBV19
j_call: TRBJ1-2
clone_size: .
d_call: .
cdr3_nt: TGTGCCAGTAGTGCCGGATTTGCGGGCGAGATCTATGGCTACACCTTC
cdr3_aa: CASSAGFAGEIYGYTF

v_call: TRBV5-1
j_call: TRBJ1-2
clone_size: .
d_call: TRBD1
cdr3_nt: TGCGCCAGCAGCTCCACCGGGACAGGGGATGGCTACACCTTC
cdr3_aa: CASSSTGTGDGYTF

v_call: TRBV19
j_call: TRBJ2-2
clone_size: .
d_call: .
cdr3_nt: TGTGCCAGTAGTATGGGAGGGGGCGTTGGGACCGGGGAGCTGTTTTTT
cdr3_aa: CASSMGGGVGTGELFF

v_call: TRBV4-1
j_call: TRBJ1-2
clone_size: few
d_call: .
cdr3_nt: TGCGCCAGCAGCCCACAGATCAACTATGGCTACACCTTC
cdr3_aa: CASSPQINYGYTF

v_call: TRBV7-2
j_call: TRBJ2-7
clone_size: once
d_call: .
cdr3_nt: TGTGCCAGCAGCGGCCGACCGACAGGTCCCTACGAGCAGTACTTC
cdr3_aa: CASSGRPTGPYEQYF

v_call: TRBV24-1
j_call: TRBJ2-1
clone_size: .
d_call: TRBD1
cdr3_nt: TGTGCCACCAGTGACCCCGACAGGGGTACCTACAATGAGCAGTTCTTC
cdr3_aa: CATSDPDRGTYNEQFF

v_call: TRBV3-1/TRBV3-2
j_call: TRBJ1-5
clone_size: once
d_call: TRBD1
cdr3_nt: TGTGCCAGCAGCCAGCAGGGGGCTCGTCAGCCCCAGCATTTT
cdr3_aa: CASSQQGARQPQHF

v_call: TRBV3-1/TRBV3-2
j_call: TRBJ2-1
clone_size: once
d_call: .
cdr3_nt: TGTGCCAGCAGCCAAGCAGGGAATGAGCAGTTCTTC
cdr3_aa: CASSQAGNEQFF

v_call: TRBV7-9
j_call: TRBJ1-4
clone_size: .
d_call: .
cdr3_nt: TGTGCCAGCAGCTTAGATTTGGTCTCCGCAACTAATGAAAAACTGTTTTTT
cdr3_aa: CASSLDLVSATNEKLFF

v_call: TRBV2
j_call: TRBJ1-2
clone_size: .
d_call: TRBD1
cdr3_nt: TGTGCCAGGACAGCCGCGCGGACAGGACAGAACGGCTACACCTTC
cdr3_aa: CARTAARTGQNGYTF

v_call: TRBV28
j_call: TRBJ2-3
clone_size: .
d_call: .
cdr3_nt: TGTGCCAGCAGTTTAGGGACAGATACGCAGTATTTT
cdr3_aa: CASSLGTDTQYF